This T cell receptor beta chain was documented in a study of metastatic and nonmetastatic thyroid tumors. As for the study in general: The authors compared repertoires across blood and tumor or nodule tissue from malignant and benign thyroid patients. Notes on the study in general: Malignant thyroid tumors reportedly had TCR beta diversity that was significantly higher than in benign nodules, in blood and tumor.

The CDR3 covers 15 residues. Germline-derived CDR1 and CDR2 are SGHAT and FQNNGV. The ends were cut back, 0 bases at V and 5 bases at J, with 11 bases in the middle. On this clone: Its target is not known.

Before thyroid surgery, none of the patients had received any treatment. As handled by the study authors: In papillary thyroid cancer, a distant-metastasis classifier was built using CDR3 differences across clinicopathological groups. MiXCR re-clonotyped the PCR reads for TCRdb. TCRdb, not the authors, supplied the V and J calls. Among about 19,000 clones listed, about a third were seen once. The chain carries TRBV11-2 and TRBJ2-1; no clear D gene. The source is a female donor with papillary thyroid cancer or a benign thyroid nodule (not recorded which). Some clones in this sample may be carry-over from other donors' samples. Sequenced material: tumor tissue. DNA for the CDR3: TGTGCCAGCAGCTTAGAAACCGGGTTCAACAATGAGCAGTTCTTC. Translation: CASSLETGFNNEQFF. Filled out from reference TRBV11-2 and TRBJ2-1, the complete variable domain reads EAGVAQSPRYKIIEKRQSVAFWCNPISGHATLYWYQQILGQGPKLLIQFQNNGVVDDSQLPKDRFSAERLKGVDSTLKIQPAKLEDSAVYLCASSLETGFNNEQFFGPGTRLTVL.